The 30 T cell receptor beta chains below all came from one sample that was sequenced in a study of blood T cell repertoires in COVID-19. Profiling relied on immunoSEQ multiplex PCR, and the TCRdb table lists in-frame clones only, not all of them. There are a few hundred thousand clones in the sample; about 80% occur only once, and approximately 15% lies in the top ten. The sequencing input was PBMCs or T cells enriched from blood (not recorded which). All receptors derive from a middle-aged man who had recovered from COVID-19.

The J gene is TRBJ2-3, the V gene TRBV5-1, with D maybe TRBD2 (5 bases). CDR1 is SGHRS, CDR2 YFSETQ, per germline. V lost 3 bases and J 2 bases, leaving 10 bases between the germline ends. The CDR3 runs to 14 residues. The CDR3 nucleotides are TGCGCCAGCAGCTCTGGACTCCTCACAGATACGCAGTATTTT. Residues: CASSSGLLTDTQYF.

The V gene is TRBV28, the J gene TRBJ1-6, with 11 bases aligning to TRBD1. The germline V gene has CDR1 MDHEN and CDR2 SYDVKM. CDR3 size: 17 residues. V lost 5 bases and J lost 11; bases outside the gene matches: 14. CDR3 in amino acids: CASSLPPPGQGGTPLHF. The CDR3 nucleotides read TGTGCCAGCAGTCTCCCACCACCGGGACAGGGGGGGACACCCCTCCACTTT.

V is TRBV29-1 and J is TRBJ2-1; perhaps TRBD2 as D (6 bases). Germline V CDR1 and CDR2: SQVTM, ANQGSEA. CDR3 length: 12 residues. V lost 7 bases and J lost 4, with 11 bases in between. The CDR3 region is CSGEEGYNEQFF. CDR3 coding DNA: TGCAGCGGCGAGGAGGGGTACAATGAGCAGTTCTTC.

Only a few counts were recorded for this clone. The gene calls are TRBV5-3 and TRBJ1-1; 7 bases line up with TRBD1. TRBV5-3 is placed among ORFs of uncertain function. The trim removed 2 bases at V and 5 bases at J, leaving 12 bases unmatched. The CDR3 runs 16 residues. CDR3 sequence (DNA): TGTGCCAGAAGCTTTGAAGAGGAGGGGGCTAGGACTGAAGCTTTCTTT. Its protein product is CARSFEEEGARTEAFF.

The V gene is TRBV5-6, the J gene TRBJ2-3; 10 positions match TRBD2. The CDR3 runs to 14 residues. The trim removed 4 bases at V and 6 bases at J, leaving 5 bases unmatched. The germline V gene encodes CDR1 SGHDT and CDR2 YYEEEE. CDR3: CASSAGAGGDTQYF. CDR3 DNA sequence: TGTGCCAGCAGCGCGGGAGCGGGAGGGGATACGCAGTATTTT.

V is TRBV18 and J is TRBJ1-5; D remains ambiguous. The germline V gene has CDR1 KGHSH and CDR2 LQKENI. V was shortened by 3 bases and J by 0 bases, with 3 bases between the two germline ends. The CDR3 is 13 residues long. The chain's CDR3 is CASSPNSNQPQHF. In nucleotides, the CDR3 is TGTGCCAGCTCACCTAATAGCAATCAGCCCCAGCATTTT.

Here the CDR3 reads CASSFGGSAYNEQFF. Written as DNA, the CDR3 is TGTGCCAGCAGCTTTGGGGGGAGTGCCTACAATGAGCAGTTCTTC. The chain is built from TRBV7-2 and TRBJ2-1, with D maybe TRBD2 (6 bases). From germline, CDR1 is SGHTA and CDR2 FQGNSA. This CDR3 is 15 amino acids long. The V gene lost 3 bases and the J gene lost 2 bases, with 11 bases spanning the gap.

CDR3 protein: CASRWSVGGSTEAFF. The CDR3 nucleotides are TGCGCCAGCAGATGGTCCGTCGGGGGTAGCACTGAAGCTTTCTTT. This chain connects TRBV5-1 to TRBJ1-1; TRBD1 might be the D (5 bases). Germline assignment: CDR1 SGHRS and CDR2 YFSETQ. Trimming took 5 bases from V and 4 from J, leaving 18 bases between them. This CDR3 is 15 amino acids long.

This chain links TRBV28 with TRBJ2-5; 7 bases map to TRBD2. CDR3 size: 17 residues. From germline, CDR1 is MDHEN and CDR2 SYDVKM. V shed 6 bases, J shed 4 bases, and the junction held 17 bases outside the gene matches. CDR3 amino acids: CASRILQGALAGETQYF. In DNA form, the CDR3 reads TGTGCCAGCAGAATTCTACAAGGGGCTTTAGCGGGAGAGACCCAGTACTTC.

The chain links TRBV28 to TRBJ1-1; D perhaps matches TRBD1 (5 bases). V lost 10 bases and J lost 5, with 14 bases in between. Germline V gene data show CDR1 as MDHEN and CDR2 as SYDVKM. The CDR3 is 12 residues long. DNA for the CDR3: TGTGCCACAGGGCGTATAGTAACTGAAGCTTTCTTT. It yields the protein CATGRIVTEAFF.

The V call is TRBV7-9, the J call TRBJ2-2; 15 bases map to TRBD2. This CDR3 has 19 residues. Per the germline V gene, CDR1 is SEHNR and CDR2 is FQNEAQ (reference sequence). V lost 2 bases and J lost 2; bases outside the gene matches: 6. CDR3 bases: TGTGCCAGCAGCTTATCGTGGGGACTAGCGGGAGGAAACACCGGGGAGCTGTTTTTT. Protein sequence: CASSLSWGLAGGNTGELFF.

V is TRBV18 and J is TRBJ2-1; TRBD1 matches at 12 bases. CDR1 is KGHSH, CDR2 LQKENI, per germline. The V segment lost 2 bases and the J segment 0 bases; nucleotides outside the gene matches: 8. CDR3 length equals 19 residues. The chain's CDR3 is CASSPFAGQGAGSYNEQFF. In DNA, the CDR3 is TGTGCCAGCTCACCATTTGCGGGACAGGGGGCTGGCTCCTACAATGAGCAGTTCTTC.

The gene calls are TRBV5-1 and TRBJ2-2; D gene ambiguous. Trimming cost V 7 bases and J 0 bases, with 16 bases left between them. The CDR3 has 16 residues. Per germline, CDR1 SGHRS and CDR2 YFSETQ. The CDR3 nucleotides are TGCGCCAGCGATACGGGTGGAAACGCGAACACCGGGGAGCTGTTTTTT. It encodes CASDTGGNANTGELFF. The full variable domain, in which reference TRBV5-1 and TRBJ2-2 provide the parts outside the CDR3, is KAGVTQTPRYLIKTRGQQVTLSCSPISGHRSVSWYQQTPGQGLQFLFEYFSETQRNKGNFPGRFSGRQFSNSRSEMNVSTLELGDSALYLCASDTGGNANTGELFFGEGSRLTVL.

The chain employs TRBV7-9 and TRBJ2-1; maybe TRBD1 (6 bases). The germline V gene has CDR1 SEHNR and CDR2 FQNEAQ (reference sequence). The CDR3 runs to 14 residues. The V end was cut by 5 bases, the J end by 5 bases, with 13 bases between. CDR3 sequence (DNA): TGTGCCAGCAGCAGCACAGGGCTAGACAATGAGCAGTTCTTC. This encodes CASSSTGLDNEQFF. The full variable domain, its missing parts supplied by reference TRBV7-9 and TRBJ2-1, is DTGVSQNPRHKITKRGQNVTFRCDPISEHNRLYWYRQTLGQGPEFLTYFQNEAQLEKSRLLSDRFSAERPKGSFSTLEIQRTEQGDSAMYLCASSSTGLDNEQFFGPGTRLTVL.

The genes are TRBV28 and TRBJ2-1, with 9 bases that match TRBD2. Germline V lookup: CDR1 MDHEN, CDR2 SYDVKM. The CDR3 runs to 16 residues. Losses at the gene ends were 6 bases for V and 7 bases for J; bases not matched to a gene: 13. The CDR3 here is CASRYIGGGAGNEQFF. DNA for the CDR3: TGTGCCAGCAGATACATCGGCGGGGGGGCAGGGAATGAGCAGTTCTTC.

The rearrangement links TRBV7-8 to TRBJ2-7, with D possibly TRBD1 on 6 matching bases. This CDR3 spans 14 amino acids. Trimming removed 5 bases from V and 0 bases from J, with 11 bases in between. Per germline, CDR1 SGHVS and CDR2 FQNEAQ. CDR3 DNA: TGTGCCAGCAGCCAAAGGGACATCTCCTACGAGCAGTACTTC. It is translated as CASSQRDISYEQYF. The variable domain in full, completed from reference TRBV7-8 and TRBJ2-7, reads GAGVSQSPRYKVAKRGQDVALRCDPISGHVSLFWYQQALGQGPEFLTYFQNEAQLDKSGLPSDRFFAERPEGSVSTLKIQRTQQEDSAVYLCASSQRDISYEQYFGPGTRLTVT.

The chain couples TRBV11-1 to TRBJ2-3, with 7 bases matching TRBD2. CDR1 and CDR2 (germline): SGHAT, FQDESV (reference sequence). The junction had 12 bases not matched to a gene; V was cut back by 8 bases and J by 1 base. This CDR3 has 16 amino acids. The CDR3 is CASPRRGRLGTDTQYF. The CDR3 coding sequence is TGTGCCAGCCCCCGCCGCGGGAGACTGGGCACAGATACGCAGTATTTT. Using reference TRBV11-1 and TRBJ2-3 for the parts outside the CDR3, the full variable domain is EAEVAQSPRYKITEKSQAVAFWCDPISGHATLYWYRQILGQGPELLVQFQDESVVDDSQLPKDRFSAERLKGVDSTLKIQPAELGDSAMYLCASPRRGRLGTDTQYFGPGTRLTVL.

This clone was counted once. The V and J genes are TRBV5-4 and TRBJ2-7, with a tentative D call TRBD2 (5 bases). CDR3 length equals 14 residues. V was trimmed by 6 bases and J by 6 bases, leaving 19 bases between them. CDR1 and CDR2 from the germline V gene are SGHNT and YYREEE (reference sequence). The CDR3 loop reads CASKDVGSDSEQYF. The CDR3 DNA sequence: TGTGCCAGCAAGGACGTGGGGAGCGATAGCGAGCAGTACTTC.

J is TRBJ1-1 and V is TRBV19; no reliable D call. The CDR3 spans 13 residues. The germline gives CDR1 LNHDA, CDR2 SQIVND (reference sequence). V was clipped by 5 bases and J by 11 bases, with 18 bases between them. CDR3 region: CASSLPQAGRAFF. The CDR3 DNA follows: TGTGCCAGTAGTCTCCCCCAAGCAGGTCGGGCTTTCTTT.

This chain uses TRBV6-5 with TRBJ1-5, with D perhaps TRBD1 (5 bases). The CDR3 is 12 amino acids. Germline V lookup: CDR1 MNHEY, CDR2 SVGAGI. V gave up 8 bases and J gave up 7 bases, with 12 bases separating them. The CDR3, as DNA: TGTGCCAGCGCCACCGGGGGACAGCCCCAGCATTTT. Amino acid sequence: CASATGGQPQHF.

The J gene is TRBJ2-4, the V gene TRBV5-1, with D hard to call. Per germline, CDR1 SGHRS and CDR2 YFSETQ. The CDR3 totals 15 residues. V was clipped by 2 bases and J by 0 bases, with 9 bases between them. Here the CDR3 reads CASSFLTGAKNIQYF. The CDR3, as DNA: TGCGCCAGCAGCTTCCTCACGGGAGCCAAAAACATTCAGTACTTC.

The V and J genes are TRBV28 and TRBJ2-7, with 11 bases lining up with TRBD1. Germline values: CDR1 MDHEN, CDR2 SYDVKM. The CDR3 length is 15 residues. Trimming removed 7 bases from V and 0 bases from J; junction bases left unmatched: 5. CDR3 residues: CASTAGTGGSYEQYF. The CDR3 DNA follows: TGTGCCAGCACCGCCGGGACAGGGGGCTCCTACGAGCAGTACTTC. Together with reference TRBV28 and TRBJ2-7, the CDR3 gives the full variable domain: DVKVTQSSRYLVKRTGEKVFLECVQDMDHENMFWYRQDPGLGLRLIYFSYDVKMKEKGDIPEGYSVSREKKERFSLILESASTNQTSMYLCASTAGTGGSYEQYFGPGTRLTVT.

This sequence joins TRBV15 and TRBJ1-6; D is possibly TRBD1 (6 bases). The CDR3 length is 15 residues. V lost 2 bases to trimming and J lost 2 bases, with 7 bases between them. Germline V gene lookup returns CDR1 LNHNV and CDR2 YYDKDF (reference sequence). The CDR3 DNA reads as TGTGCCACCAGCAGACAGGGGACCTATAATTCACCCCTCCACTTT. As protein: CATSRQGTYNSPLHF.

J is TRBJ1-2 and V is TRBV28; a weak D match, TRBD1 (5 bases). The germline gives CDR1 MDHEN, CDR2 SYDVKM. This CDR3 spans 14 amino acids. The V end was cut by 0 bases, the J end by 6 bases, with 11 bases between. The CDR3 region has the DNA TGTGCCAGCAGTTTATGGGGGCGCAAAGATGGCTACACCTTC. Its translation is CASSLWGRKDGYTF.

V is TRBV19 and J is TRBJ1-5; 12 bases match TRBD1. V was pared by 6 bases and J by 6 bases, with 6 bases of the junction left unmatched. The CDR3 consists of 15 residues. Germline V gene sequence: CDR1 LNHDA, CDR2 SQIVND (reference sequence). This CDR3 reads CASSPGQGAGQPQHF. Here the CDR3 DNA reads TGTGCCAGTAGCCCGGGACAGGGGGCAGGTCAGCCCCAGCATTTT.

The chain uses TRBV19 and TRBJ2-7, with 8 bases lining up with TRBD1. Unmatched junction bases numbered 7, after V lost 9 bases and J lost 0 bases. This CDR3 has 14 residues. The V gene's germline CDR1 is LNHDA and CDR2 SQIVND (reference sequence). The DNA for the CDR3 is TGTGCCAGCATGAGGGGGACAGGCTCCTACGAGCAGTACTTC. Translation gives CASMRGTGSYEQYF. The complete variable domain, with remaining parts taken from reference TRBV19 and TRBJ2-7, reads DGGITQSPKYLFRKEGQNVTLSCEQNLNHDAMYWYRQDPGQGLRLIYYSQIVNDFQKGDIAEGYSVSREKKESFPLTVTSAQKNPTAFYLCASMRGTGSYEQYFGPGTRLTVT.

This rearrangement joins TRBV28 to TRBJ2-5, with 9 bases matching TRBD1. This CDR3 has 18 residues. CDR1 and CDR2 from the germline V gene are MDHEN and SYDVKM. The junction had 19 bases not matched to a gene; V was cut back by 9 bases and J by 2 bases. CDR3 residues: CARPINRGRKPIQETQYF. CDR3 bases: TGTGCCAGACCCATTAACAGGGGGCGAAAACCGATACAAGAGACCCAGTACTTC.

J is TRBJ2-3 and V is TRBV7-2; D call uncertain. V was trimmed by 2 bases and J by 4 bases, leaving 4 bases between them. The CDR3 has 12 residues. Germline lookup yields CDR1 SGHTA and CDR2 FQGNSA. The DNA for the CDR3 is TGTGCCAGCAGCTTACCGGCAGATACGCAGTATTTT. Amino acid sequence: CASSLPADTQYF.

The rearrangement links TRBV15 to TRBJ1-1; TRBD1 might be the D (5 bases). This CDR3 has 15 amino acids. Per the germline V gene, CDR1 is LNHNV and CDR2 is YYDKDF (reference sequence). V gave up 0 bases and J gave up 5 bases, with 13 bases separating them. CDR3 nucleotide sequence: TGTGCCACCAGCAGAGATAACGGGGGTGGTACTGAAGCTTTCTTT. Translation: CATSRDNGGGTEAFF. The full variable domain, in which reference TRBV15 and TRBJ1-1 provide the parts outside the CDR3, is DAMVIQNPRYQVTQFGKPVTLSCSQTLNHNVMYWYQQKSSQAPKLLFHYYDKDFNNEADTPDNFQSRRPNTSFCFLDIRSPGLGDTAMYLCATSRDNGGGTEAFFGQGTRLTVV.

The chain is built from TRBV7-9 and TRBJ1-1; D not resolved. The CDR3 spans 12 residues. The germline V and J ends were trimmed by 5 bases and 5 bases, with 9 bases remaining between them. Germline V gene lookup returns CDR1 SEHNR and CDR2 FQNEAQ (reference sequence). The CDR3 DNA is TGTGCCAGCAGCGTATTTCCGACTGAAGCTTTCTTT. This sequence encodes CASSVFPTEAFF.